The entry below describes one T cell receptor (beta chain). The authors' processing: Nucleated cell counts were estimated from reference gene primer amplification. Sequencing was performed with immunoSEQ multiplex PCR; in TCRdb, only in-frame clones are kept and a portion is missing. The D gene and trimming were derived from the DNA, and the V and J assignments and clone size from that table. The sample yields over 250,000 clones, roughly 86% seen once. This specimen comes from a study of blood T cell repertoires in COVID-19. Study information: Both acute and convalescent COVID-19 samples were obtained from the United States, Italy and Spain.

CDR1 is SGDLS and CDR2 is YYNGEE in the germline V gene. The CDR3 is 15 amino acids. Trimming pared 2 bases from V and 5 bases from J, leaving 16 bases between. The TCR originated in a woman younger than 45 with acute or convalescent COVID-19. This sequence joins TRBV9 and TRBJ1-2; D is possibly TRBD1 (5 bases). The sample consisted of peripheral blood. The chain's CDR3 is CASSVFVGLGYGYTF. Written as DNA, the CDR3 is TGTGCCAGCAGCGTCTTTGTGGGGCTGGGGTATGGCTACACCTTC.